The sequence of this T cell receptor beta chain was determined in a study of PD-L1 blockade in urothelial cancer (dated by TCRdb to about 2017). With respect to the entire study: Therapy was started at some point between 2013 and 2015 for all patients, and atezolizumab 1,200 mg was administered intravenously every 3 weeks. Blood samples gave median yields of approximately 130,000 T cells and 83,000 or so unique TCRs, along with a median clonality of around 0.075. About 85% of the 29 patients were males with bladder-origin urothelial cancer, and about 65% of the roughly 30 reported a prior smoking history. An exploratory multi-omic analysis was conducted of the somatic, immune and clinical correlates of response to PD-L1 blockade with atezolizumab in urothelial cancer. TCR sequencing covered pretreatment tumor samples and matched, serially collected peripheral blood taken before and after atezolizumab treatment. Patients had an ECOG performance status of 0 or 1 and had received between 0 and 3 prior chemotherapy regimens. Pretreatment blood TCR-seq was available for about 27 patients, at least one posttreatment blood collection was obtained for 24 patients, and tumor TCR-seq was available for 24 patients. Eight to ten patients achieved durable clinical benefit and some 21 did not. Durable clinical benefit was defined as a progression-free survival longer than 6 months, and TCR features were additionally tested against progression-free survival and overall survival. Blood samples were analyzed at two time points: 3 weeks after treatment start (second dose) and 6 weeks after treatment start. In the same patients, whole exome sequencing and RNA sequencing of pretreatment tumors were performed in addition to TCR sequencing. Overall study outcomes, separate from this receptor: Small sample size (n ≈ 28) and many exploratory analyses mean the results are intended to be hypothesis-generating. A pretreatment peripheral blood TCR clonality below the median was linked to improved progression-free and overall survival. Greater expansion of tumor-associated TCR clones in peripheral blood 3 weeks after the start of treatment was observed in patients with durable benefit (n ≈ 22, p = 0.022).

Remarks on this clone: Its specific antigen is unknown. It has no much larger one-base neighbor in the sample; base qualities were not kept.

Reading from cysteine to phenylalanine, the CDR3 counts 14 amino acids. The sequence is cut down to CDR3 DNA, 42 bases in frame from base 1. From the germline V gene, CDR1 is LGHNA and CDR2 is YNFKEQ. V and J lose 0 bases and 6 bases, and a span of 9 bases separates them. Synthetic TCR analog templates were spiked into each PCR so that absolute template abundance could be estimated from read counts. The immunoSEQ assay was used to amplify TCRbeta CDR3 regions from genomic DNA with bias-controlled V and J gene primers. Sequencing of rearranged TCRbeta segments was done at approximately 20X coverage. In the authors' own workflow: Sequencing errors were corrected by clustering, and CDR3s were annotated against IMGT so that V, D and J genes could be assigned. Out-of-frame and stop-codon sequences were excluded, and only productive TCRbeta rearrangements were used in downstream analyses. Clonality was calculated as one minus the Shannon entropy normalized by the log of the number of unique productive sequences. Clones differing between time points or between blood and tumor were identified by Fisher's exact test with Benjamini-Hochberg correction at adjusted p below 0.01. This immuneACCESS table, as held by TCRdb, lists in-frame sequences with V and J called but not all clones. Of the missing ones, under half trace to an unresolved V gene in checked studies; the others have no known cause. V and J calls and clone size come straight from that table; D and trimming were deduced from the DNA. The sample table holds 20,000 to 30,000 clones, of which more than 70% were seen once. In total, the top ten clones hold 9.6% of the sample.

A cohort of around 28 patients with locally advanced or metastatic urothelial carcinoma, treated at Memorial Sloan Kettering on a trial protocol, was included. Peripheral blood mononuclear cells were collected pretreatment and during treatment, at between 1 and 8 total time points per patient. The Qiagen DNeasy Blood extraction kit was used to purify genomic DNA from total PBMCs and tumor samples. Collected pretreatment and during treatment, PBMCs were isolated and stored as previously described. The rearranged segments are TRBV4-2 and TRBJ1-5; the D gene identity is not certain. The sequencing here drew on PBMCs, taken around atezolizumab (anti-PD-L1) treatment. The clonotype originates from a man aged 70 or older with urothelial cancer. This receptor carries the CDR3 CASSQDDAGQPQHF. At the DNA level, the sequence is TGTGCCAGCAGCCAAGATGACGCGGGTCAGCCCCAGCATTTT.